The present TCR beta chain was sequenced within a study of T-cell reconstitution after alpha-beta-depleted transplantation in children. Preparation of the TCRbeta library involved a method that used unique molecular identifiers. TCRdb independently ran MiXCR on the PCR reads; one entry per CDR3 protein. The sample has 330,000 or so distinct CDR3 sequences; around 10% are singletons. Study observations and caveats: After one year, T-cell counts and TCRbeta diversity mostly came from new T cells. Reportedly, only several hundred clones from non-depleted graft cells drove alpha-beta T-cell counts at about two months. The study traced high day-60 TCRbeta diversity in some patients to surviving recipient T cells and thymic progenitors.

Germline V gene lookup returns CDR1 ENHRY and CDR2 SYGVKD. Trimming cost V 3 bases and J 2 bases, with 10 bases left between them. CDR3 size: 14 residues. This clonotype was seen ten or more times. What it binds is not known. Sequencing was performed on PBMCs, taken before TCRalphabeta/CD19-depleted stem cell transplant. The chain uses TRBV10-3 and TRBJ2-5; tentatively, D is TRBD1 (5 bases). The sequence was obtained from a boy less than two years old with acute myeloid leukemia, due to receive a stem cell transplant. CDR3 sequence: CAISEGVPQETQYF. The DNA of the CDR3 is TGTGCCATCAGTGAAGGGGTCCCTCAAGAGACCCAGTACTTC.